A single sample gave rise to the 12 T cell receptor beta chains below, sequenced in a study of vaccination effects on CD4 cells after COVID-19. These receptors' antigens are unknown. TCRdb's table, derived via immunoSEQ multiplex PCR, lists solely in-frame clones and lacks some. The sample includes about 38,000 clones, approximately 84% of them seen just once. Antigen-specific CD4+ T cells were first expanded with viral peptide pools by the ViraFEST assay and only then sequenced. Scientists isolated CD4+ T cells after an approximately 11-day culture period ended. Each participant was given two doses of one vaccine (BNT162b2 or mRNA-1273). Sample: CD4+ T cells from PBMCs cultured with HCoV-NL63 spike peptides, taken after COVID-19 vaccination. The receptors here all came from a human donor who received a COVID-19 vaccine. Some clones in this sample may be carry-over from other donors' samples.

This chain links TRBV2 with TRBJ2-5; D remains ambiguous. The germline CDR1 and CDR2 sequences are SNHLY and FYNNEI. V was shortened by 4 bases and J by 1 base, with 7 bases between the two germline ends. The CDR3 length is 13 residues. The DNA of the CDR3 is TGTGCCAGCAGTGCCTACACCCAAGAGACCCAGTACTTC. Translation: CASSAYTQETQYF.

The chain joins TRBV5-5 to TRBJ2-4; TRBD2 might be the D (6 bases). This CDR3 region has 14 residues. Germline V gene sequence: CDR1 SGHKS, CDR2 YYEKEE (reference sequence). Trimming removed 0 bases from V and 6 bases from J, with 10 bases in between. The DNA of the CDR3 is TGTGCCAGCAGCTTGGGCGGGGAAGGAAACATTCAGTACTTC. Translated: CASSLGGEGNIQYF.

The chain joins TRBV11-2 to TRBJ2-7; D is unclear. CDR1 is SGHAT, CDR2 FQNNGV, per germline. With 5 bases removed from V and 2 bases from J, the gap between germline ends came to 16 bases. The CDR3 is 15 residues long. The CDR3 reads CASSASWPKTYEQYV. The DNA of the CDR3 is TGTGCCAGCAGCGCCTCTTGGCCGAAGACCTACGAGCAGTACGTC.

The chain couples TRBV30 to TRBJ1-1; D gene ambiguous. V shed 0 bases and J shed 1 base, with 15 bases lying between them. Looked up from germline, CDR1 is GTSNPN and CDR2 is SVGIG (reference sequence). The CDR3 spans 16 residues. The CDR3 sequence: CAWSVDRGEGNTEAFF. The CDR3 region has the DNA TGTGCCTGGAGTGTAGACCGAGGAGAGGGGAACACTGAAGCTTTCTTT.

The V call is TRBV19, the J call TRBJ1-1; TRBD1 matches 7 bases. V lost 5 bases to trimming and J lost 5 bases; unmatched junction nucleotides: 8. This CDR3 spans 14 amino acids. Germline CDR1 LNHDA, CDR2 SQIVND (reference sequence). CDR3: CASSFGDSRTEAFF. The DNA of the CDR3 is TGTGCCAGTAGTTTTGGGGACAGCCGTACTGAAGCTTTCTTT. The full variable domain, its missing parts supplied by reference TRBV19 and TRBJ1-1, is DGGITQSPKYLFRKEGQNVTLSCEQNLNHDAMYWYRQDPGQGLRLIYYSQIVNDFQKGDIAEGYSVSREKKESFPLTVTSAQKNPTAFYLCASSFGDSRTEAFFGQGTRLTVV.

This rearrangement joins TRBV5-5 to TRBJ2-1; 10 bases are a match to TRBD2. V gave up 0 bases and J gave up 15 bases; unmatched junction bases: 9. Germline V gene sequence: CDR1 SGHKS, CDR2 YYEKEE (reference sequence). This CDR3 has 14 amino acids. CDR3 sequence: CASSLDASGGLRFF. As DNA, the CDR3 is TGTGCCAGCAGCTTGGACGCTAGCGGGGGATTGCGGTTCTTC.

This clone has only a few counts. V is TRBV18 and J is TRBJ2-7; 9 bases agree with TRBD1. The germline V gene has CDR1 KGHSH and CDR2 LQKENI. The CDR3 length is 20 residues. V shed 6 bases and J 1 base; nucleotides not matched to a gene: 22. DNA for the CDR3: TGTGCCAGCTCTCGGGACAGGGTCCGTTTTGTGTTTGAATTATCCTACGAGCAGTACGTC. Translated, it gives CASSRDRVRFVFELSYEQYV.

The J gene is TRBJ1-2, the V gene TRBV6-2 or TRBV6-3; 7 bases align to TRBD1. The V gene end was trimmed by 4 bases and the J gene end by 6 bases; junction bases not matched to a gene: 17. This CDR3 contains 17 residues. Germline-derived CDR1 and CDR2 are MNHEY and SVGEGT. CDR3 loop: CASSSARVAGGADGYTF. In nucleotides, the CDR3 is TGTGCCAGCAGTTCCGCCCGGGTGGCAGGGGGAGCGGATGGCTACACCTTC.

This sequence joins TRBV2 and TRBJ2-1; D remains ambiguous. V was pared by 7 bases and J by 0 bases, with 10 bases between. CDR3 size: 14 residues. Per germline, CDR1 SNHLY and CDR2 FYNNEI. CDR3 bases: TGTGCCAGCATGAAAGGGCTCTCCTACAATGAGCAGTTCTTC. It yields the protein CASMKGLSYNEQFF.

The genes are TRBV7-2 and TRBJ2-3; the D call may be TRBD1 or TRBD2 (7 bases each). The CDR3 length is 16 residues. Germline assignment: CDR1 SGHTA and CDR2 FQGNSA. Between the trimmed V and J ends, which lost 5 bases and 2 bases, there was a span of 17 bases. CDR3 loop: CASSRGVDRVTDTQYF. The CDR3 coding sequence is TGTGCCAGCAGCCGGGGGGTTGACAGGGTCACAGATACGCAGTATTTT.

V is TRBV5-1 and J is TRBJ2-3; D is possibly TRBD2 (6 bases). Germline V gene data show CDR1 as SGHRS and CDR2 as YFSETQ. Trimming shortened V by 0 bases and J by 4 bases, and 15 bases separated the two germline ends. The CDR3 runs 16 residues. CDR3 in amino acids: CASSLAGGGGADTQYF. In nucleotides, the CDR3 is TGCGCCAGCAGCTTGGCCGGGGGAGGAGGCGCAGATACGCAGTATTTT.

This clone came up a few times. The CDR3 loop reads CASSYSPHYQPQHF. In nucleotides, the CDR3 is TGTGCCAGCAGTTACTCCCCACACTATCAGCCCCAGCATTTT. The rearrangement uses TRBV6-5 and TRBJ1-5; D remains ambiguous. Per the germline V gene, CDR1 is MNHEY and CDR2 is SVGAGI. V shed 0 bases and J shed 5 bases, with 8 bases lying between them. The CDR3 totals 14 residues.